Shown below are 5 T cell receptor beta chains from a single sample sequenced in a study of blood T cell repertoires in COVID-19. Sequencing was performed with immunoSEQ multiplex PCR; in TCRdb, only in-frame clones are kept and a portion is missing. The sample has about 200,000 clones; approximately 87% are singletons. Input material: peripheral blood. These receptors were taken from an older woman with acute or convalescent COVID-19.

This chain connects TRBV5-1 to TRBJ1-1; possibly TRBD1 for D (6 bases). Trimming removed 3 bases at V and 0 bases at J, with 15 bases between. CDR3 size: 16 residues. The germline V gene encodes CDR1 SGHRS and CDR2 YFSETQ. Here the CDR3 reads CASSSDVQGMNTEAFF. For the CDR3, the DNA is TGCGCCAGCAGCTCGGACGTACAGGGAATGAACACTGAAGCTTTCTTT.

The genes are TRBV4-3 and TRBJ2-7; 12 nucleotides align to TRBD2. V shed 2 bases and J 2 bases; nucleotides not matched to a gene: 16. Germline V gene lookup returns CDR1 LGHNA and CDR2 YSLEER. The CDR3 has 20 residues. For the CDR3, the DNA is TGCGCCAGCAGCCAACGGTTATGGGGAGGTCTAGCGGGAGGGCCCTACGAGCAGTACTTC. Its protein is CASSQRLWGGLAGGPYEQYF.

CDR3 protein: CASSPQGQGGDTQYF. As DNA, the CDR3 is TGTGCCAGCTCACCACAGGGACAGGGAGGCGATACGCAGTATTTT. This sequence joins TRBV18 and TRBJ2-3; 9 bases map to TRBD1. This CDR3 region has 15 residues. Trimming took 1 base from V and 6 from J; bases not matched to a gene: 5. Germline lookup yields CDR1 KGHSH and CDR2 LQKENI.

The V call is TRBV5-4, the J call TRBJ2-5, with 11 nucleotides matching TRBD2. Germline assignment: CDR1 SGHNT and CDR2 YYREEE (reference sequence). V lost 4 bases to trimming and J lost 6 bases; unmatched junction nucleotides: 8. This CDR3 spans 15 amino acids. This chain's CDR3 is CASSPGLAAPKTQYF. The CDR3 nucleotides read TGTGCCAGCAGCCCGGGACTAGCGGCGCCCAAGACCCAGTACTTC.

The rearrangement joins TRBV18 to TRBJ1-1, with D possibly TRBD1 on 5 matching bases. CDR1 and CDR2 from the germline V gene are KGHSH and LQKENI. The CDR3 spans 14 residues. V gave up 5 bases and J gave up 1 base, with 11 bases separating them. The CDR3 protein is CASSLQVGNTEAFF. In nucleotides, the CDR3 is TGTGCCAGCTCATTACAGGTGGGGAACACTGAAGCTTTCTTT.